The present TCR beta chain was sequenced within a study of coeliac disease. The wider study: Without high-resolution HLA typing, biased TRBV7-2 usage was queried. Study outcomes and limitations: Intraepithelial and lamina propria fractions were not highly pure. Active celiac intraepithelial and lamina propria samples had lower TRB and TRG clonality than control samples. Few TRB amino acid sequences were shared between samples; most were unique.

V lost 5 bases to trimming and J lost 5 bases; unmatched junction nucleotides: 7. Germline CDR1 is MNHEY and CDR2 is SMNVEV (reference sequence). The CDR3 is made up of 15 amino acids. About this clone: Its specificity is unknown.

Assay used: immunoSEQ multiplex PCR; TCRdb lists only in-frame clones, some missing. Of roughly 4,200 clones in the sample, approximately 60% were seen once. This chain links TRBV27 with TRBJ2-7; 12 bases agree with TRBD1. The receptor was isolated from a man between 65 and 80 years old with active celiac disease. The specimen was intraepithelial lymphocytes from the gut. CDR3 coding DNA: TGTGCCAGCAGTGACCGGGACAGGGGGCAGAACGAGCAGTACTTC. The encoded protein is CASSDRDRGQNEQYF.